This T cell receptor (beta chain) was identified in a study of T-cell memory formation after mild COVID-19. TCRdb re-called the 5' RACE reads through MiXCR, storing one row per CDR3 protein. The repertoire holds a few hundred thousand distinct CDR3 sequences, around 25% seen once, with about an eighth in the top ten. This clonotype was counted a few times. The V segment lost 4 bases and the J segment 2 bases; nucleotides outside the gene matches: 7. The length of the CDR3 is 15 residues. Germline V CDR1 and CDR2: SGHTA, FQGNSA. The chain couples TRBV7-2 to TRBJ2-7, with 8 bases identical to TRBD2. The specimen was PBMCs or a T cell subset sorted from them (not recorded which). The receptor was derived from an adult woman who had mild COVID-19 (a few samples of this study predate the infection). Cell type and time point are not known. CDR3 in DNA: TGTGCCAGCAGCTCCGGGACTAGACAAACCTACGAGCAGTACTTC. Protein product: CASSSGTRQTYEQYF. The whole variable domain, filled in from reference TRBV7-2 and TRBJ2-7, reads GAGVSQSPSNKVTEKGKDVELRCDPISGHTALYWYRQSLGQGLEFLIYFQGNSAPDKSGLPSDRFSAERTGGSVSTLTIQRTQQEDSAVYLCASSSGTRQTYEQYFGPGTRLTVT.